These 20 T cell receptor beta chains came from one sample sequenced in a study of T cells in Graves' hyperthyroidism and ophthalmopathy. Researchers took RNA transcripts and amplified the TCR beta CDR3 regions from them. Primed by the HTBI set, a first-round RT-PCR was run on the TCR CDR3. TCRdb processed the multiplex PCR reads anew with MiXCR; each CDR3 protein has one entry. The sample lists around 690,000 distinct CDR3 sequences; roughly 20% were seen once. The sequenced material came from blood. These receptors all stem from a young man with Graves' ophthalmopathy.

The rearrangement joins TRBV5-1 to TRBJ2-7; D is uncertain. The CDR3 sequence is 14 residues long. Germline V gene sequence: CDR1 SGHRS, CDR2 YFSETQ. The germline V and J ends were trimmed by 0 bases and 1 base, with 8 bases remaining between them. CDR3 sequence: CASSLAERSYEQYF. The CDR3 DNA follows: TGCGCCAGCAGCTTGGCCGAGAGGTCCTACGAGCAGTACTTC.

To note about this clonotype: Given a much more abundant clone one base away, this may be a read error. The rearrangement links TRBV7-2 to TRBJ1-2; 7 bases map to TRBD1. Germline lookup yields CDR1 SGHTA and CDR2 FQGNSA. CDR3 length: 14 amino acids. CDR3 sequence reads: CASSPRQGFYGHTF. CDR3 bases: TGTGCCAGCAGCCCTAGACAGGGCTTCTATGGCCACACCTTC.

There are a few counts of this clonotype. The chain joins TRBV29-1 to TRBJ2-7; D may be TRBD1 (5 bases). Trimming pared 6 bases from V and 2 bases from J, leaving 20 bases between. Germline V gives CDR1 SQVTM, CDR2 ANQGSEA. The CDR3 is 15 residues long. The CDR3 region is CSVSSPRARPYEQYF. The DNA of the CDR3 is TGCAGCGTCTCCTCCCCCAGGGCCCGACCCTACGAGCAGTACTTC.

A few counts support this clonotype. The chain has TRBV20-1 and TRBJ2-7; possible D gene TRBD1, 6 bases. The CDR3 has 14 residues. V was cut by 7 bases and J by 5 bases, with 21 bases left in between. Germline CDR1 and CDR2: DFQATT and SNEGSKA (reference sequence). The DNA of the CDR3 is TGCAGTGTAGCACAGGGTACGCCCTCTAACGAGCAGTACTTC. This encodes CSVAQGTPSNEQYF.

This clonotype was found a few times. This chain uses TRBV20-1 with TRBJ2-1; D remains ambiguous. This CDR3 has 13 amino acids. Germline V gives CDR1 DFQATT, CDR2 SNEGSKA (reference sequence). V gave up 6 bases and J gave up 4 bases, with 13 bases separating them. The CDR3 sequence: CSAVPRSYNEQFF. The CDR3 nucleotides are TGCAGTGCCGTGCCCCGGAGTTACAATGAGCAGTTCTTC.

This clonotype was observed many times. This chain joins TRBV30 and TRBJ2-3; 7 bases map to TRBD2. Germline assignment: CDR1 GTSNPN and CDR2 SVGIG (reference sequence). The CDR3 is made up of 14 amino acids. V shed 2 bases and J 2 bases; nucleotides not matched to a gene: 4. The CDR3 loop reads CAWSPTSLTDTQYF. In DNA, the CDR3 is TGTGCCTGGAGTCCGACTAGCCTCACAGATACGCAGTATTTT.

V gene TRBV2 combines with J gene TRBJ2-2; D might be TRBD2 (5 bases). CDR3 size: 14 residues. V lost 2 bases to trimming and J lost 6 bases, with 10 bases between them. The germline V gene encodes CDR1 SNHLY and CDR2 FYNNEI. The CDR3 sequence is CASSERTGAGELFF. CDR3 nucleotide sequence: TGTGCCAGCAGTGAAAGGACCGGGGCCGGGGAGCTGTTTTTT.

The table lists this clonotype with a few counts. This chain connects TRBV28 to TRBJ2-1, with 9 bases fitting TRBD2. The germline CDR1 and CDR2 sequences are MDHEN and SYDVKM. J was trimmed by 3 bases and V by 5 bases; bases with no gene match: 8. The CDR3 covers 16 residues. CDR3 nucleotide sequence: TGTGCCAGCAGTGCTAGCGGGGCCCTAGACTACAATGAGCAGTTCTTC. Amino acids: CASSASGALDYNEQFF.

On this clonotype itself: An end of the junction does not agree with germline; a read error may underlie this. This chain joins TRBV24-1 and TRBJ2-1; D is undetermined. Germline loops: CDR1 KGHDR, CDR2 SFDVKD. This CDR3 has 16 amino acids. The CDR3, as DNA: TGTGCCAGCAGTTTATTAAGGGCTAGCTCCTACAATGAGCAGTTCTTC. Its translation is CASSLLRASSYNEQFF.

This clonotype has at least ten counts. This chain links TRBV28 with TRBJ1-2; the D is unclear. V was pared by 2 bases and J by 5 bases, with 9 bases between. CDR3 length: 13 residues. CDR1 is MDHEN and CDR2 is SYDVKM in the germline V gene. CDR3 in amino acids: CASSLTQEYGYTF. CDR3 DNA: TGTGCCAGCAGTTTAACTCAGGAATATGGCTACACCTTC.

Comments on this clonotype: The junction and the germline gene differ at one end; a read error may be behind it. The chain joins TRBV6-2 or TRBV6-3 to TRBJ1-5; no definite D call. Germline-derived CDR1 and CDR2 are MNHEY and SVGEGT. CDR3 length: 14 amino acids. CDR3 amino acids: CACSIDDKNQPQHF. DNA for the CDR3: TGTGCCTGCAGTATCGATGACAAGAATCAGCCCCAGCATTTT.

There are many counts of this clonotype. J is TRBJ2-1 and V is TRBV29-1, with 7 nucleotides matching TRBD2. The germline V gene encodes CDR1 SQVTM and CDR2 ANQGSEA. Trimming at V came to 7 bases and at J to 3 bases, leaving 9 bases not matched to a gene. The CDR3 loop spans 14 amino acids. CDR3 nucleotide sequence: TGCAGCGCCGTCGGACTAGACTTCTACAATGAGCAGTTCTTC. It encodes CSAVGLDFYNEQFF.

The table lists this clonotype with many counts. The chain joins TRBV2 to TRBJ2-2; D gene ambiguous. The CDR3 totals 15 residues. With 5 bases removed from V and 2 bases from J, the gap between germline ends came to 12 bases. CDR1 is SNHLY, CDR2 FYNNEI, per germline. CDR3 nucleotide sequence: TGTGCCAGCAGTCCACCCGGATCCAACACCGGGGAGCTGTTTTTT. Translating it yields CASSPPGSNTGELFF.

In its sample, this clonotype was seen a few times. The chain links TRBV30 to TRBJ1-1; D may be TRBD1 (5 bases). Trimming pared 0 bases from V and 8 bases from J, leaving 16 bases between. The germline CDR1 and CDR2 sequences are GTSNPN and SVGIG (reference sequence). CDR3 length equals 14 residues. The CDR3 DNA follows: TGTGCCTGGAGTGTACTACGAGGGCAGGGCGAAGCTTTCTTT. Amino acids: CAWSVLRGQGEAFF.

This clonotype came up a few times. This rearrangement joins TRBV28 to TRBJ1-6, with D tentatively TRBD1 (6 bases). CDR1 and CDR2 (germline): MDHEN, SYDVKM. The CDR3 covers 13 residues. The ends were cut back, 8 bases at V and 6 bases at J, with 11 bases in the middle. The DNA for the CDR3 is TGTGCCAGCCAGGGGCGGGGTAATTCACCCCTCCACTTT. It is translated as CASQGRGNSPLHF. Full variable domain (rest looked up from reference TRBV28 and TRBJ1-6): DVKVTQSSRYLVKRTGEKVFLECVQDMDHENMFWYRQDPGLGLRLIYFSYDVKMKEKGDIPEGYSVSREKKERFSLILESASTNQTSMYLCASQGRGNSPLHFGNGTRLTVT.

This clonotype was observed many times. The gene calls are TRBV2 and TRBJ2-7; tentatively, D is TRBD1 or TRBD2 (6 bases each). The germline V and J ends were trimmed by 0 bases and 2 bases, with 14 bases remaining between them. The CDR3 covers 16 residues. Germline V lookup: CDR1 SNHLY, CDR2 FYNNEI. The CDR3 DNA sequence: TGTGCCAGCAGTGAAGCGGAGGGACATAATACCTACGAGCAGTACTTC. It specifies CASSEAEGHNTYEQYF.

This clonotype was observed at least ten times. V and J are TRBV3-1 and TRBJ2-7; 8 bases agree with TRBD1. The germline V gene has CDR1 LGHDT and CDR2 YNNKEL (reference sequence). The CDR3 contains 15 residues. V shed 1 base, J shed 3 bases, and the junction held 5 bases outside the gene matches. In nucleotides, the CDR3 is TGTGCCAGCAGCCAAGGCTGGGACAGGATCTACGAGCAGTACTTC. The encoded protein is CASSQGWDRIYEQYF.

This clonotype was seen more than once but under ten times. Here the CDR3 DNA reads TGCAGTGCTAGAAACCAGGGGCAAGATAACTATGGCTACACCTTC. Protein product: CSARNQGQDNYGYTF. The J gene is TRBJ1-2, the V gene TRBV20-1, with a tentative D call TRBD1 (6 bases). Germline V lookup: CDR1 DFQATT, CDR2 SNEGSKA (reference sequence). The CDR3 consists of 15 residues. The V and J ends lost 2 bases and 1 base respectively, with 14 bases between them.

The rearrangement links TRBV30 to TRBJ2-1, with a possible D match to TRBD2 (5 bases). CDR3 length equals 17 residues. Germline assignment: CDR1 GTSNPN and CDR2 SVGIG (reference sequence). Between the trimmed V and J ends, which lost 0 bases and 4 bases, there was a span of 19 bases. The CDR3 DNA is TGTGCCTGGAGTGTAGAGGGAGTGGCCCCTTTTTACAATGAGCAGTTCTTC. Translation gives CAWSVEGVAPFYNEQFF. The whole variable domain, filled in from reference TRBV30 and TRBJ2-1, reads SQTIHQWPATLVQPVGSPLSLECTVEGTSNPNLYWYRQAAGRGLQLLFYSVGIGQISSEVPQNLSASRPQDRQFILSSKKLLLSDSGFYLCAWSVEGVAPFYNEQFFGPGTRLTVL.

This clonotype was observed a handful of times. This chain uses TRBV27 with TRBJ1-6; D not certain. The CDR3 is 16 amino acids. V was clipped by 0 bases and J by 8 bases, with 14 bases between them. Germline CDR1 MNHEY, CDR2 SMNVEV (reference sequence). The DNA of the CDR3 is TGTGCCAGCAGTTTATCGAACCACCTTAGGGATTCACCCCTCCACTTT. Protein sequence: CASSLSNHLRDSPLHF.